This T cell receptor beta chain is from a study of T cell changes during pregnancy in multiple sclerosis. Sequencing used immunoSEQ multiplex PCR; TCRdb keeps in-frame clones, though not all of them. This table holds about 40,000 clones, 92% found once. With V trimmed by 3 bases and J by 1 base, 4 bases remained unmatched. The CDR3 consists of 16 residues. Looked up from germline, CDR1 is SGHRS and CDR2 is YFSETQ. The TCR comes from a female donor with multiple sclerosis, enrolled in a pregnancy study. This chain links TRBV5-1 with TRBJ2-3, with 11 bases that match TRBD2. Sequencing was performed on CD4+ T cells from peripheral blood mononuclear cells, taken before pregnancy. CDR3 nucleotides: TGCGCCAGCAGCTACAGGGGACTAGCGGGCACAGATACGCAGTATTTT. The encoded protein is CASSYRGLAGTDTQYF.